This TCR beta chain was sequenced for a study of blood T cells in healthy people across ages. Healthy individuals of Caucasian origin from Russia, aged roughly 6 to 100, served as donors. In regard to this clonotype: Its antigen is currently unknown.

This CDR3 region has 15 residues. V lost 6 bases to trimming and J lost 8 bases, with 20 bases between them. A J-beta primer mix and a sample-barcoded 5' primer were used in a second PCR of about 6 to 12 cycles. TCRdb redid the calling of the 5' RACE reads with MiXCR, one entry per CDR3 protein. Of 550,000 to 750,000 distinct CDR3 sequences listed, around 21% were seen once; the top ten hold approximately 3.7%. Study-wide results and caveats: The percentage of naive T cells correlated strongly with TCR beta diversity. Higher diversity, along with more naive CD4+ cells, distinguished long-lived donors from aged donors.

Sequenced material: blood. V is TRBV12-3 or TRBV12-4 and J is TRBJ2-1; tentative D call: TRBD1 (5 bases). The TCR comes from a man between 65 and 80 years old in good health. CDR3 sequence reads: CASRPPGNPNDEQFF. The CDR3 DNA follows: TGTGCCAGCAGACCCCCAGGGAACCCTAACGATGAGCAGTTCTTC.